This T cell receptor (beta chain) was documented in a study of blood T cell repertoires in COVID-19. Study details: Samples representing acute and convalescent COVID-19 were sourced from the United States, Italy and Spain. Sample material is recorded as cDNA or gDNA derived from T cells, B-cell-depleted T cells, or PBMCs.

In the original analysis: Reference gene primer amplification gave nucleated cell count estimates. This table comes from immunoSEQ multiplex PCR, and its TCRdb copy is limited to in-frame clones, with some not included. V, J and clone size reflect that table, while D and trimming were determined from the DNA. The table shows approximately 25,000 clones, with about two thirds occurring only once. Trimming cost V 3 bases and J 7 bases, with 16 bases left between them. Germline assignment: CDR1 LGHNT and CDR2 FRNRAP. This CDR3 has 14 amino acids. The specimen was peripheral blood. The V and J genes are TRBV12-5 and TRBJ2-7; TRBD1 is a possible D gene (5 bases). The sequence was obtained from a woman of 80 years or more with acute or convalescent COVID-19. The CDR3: CASGLESGAGEQYF. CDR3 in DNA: TGTGCTAGTGGTTTAGAAAGTGGGGCTGGGGAGCAGTACTTC.